The TCR beta chain under discussion was sequenced for a study of sequential checkpoint blockade in melanoma (dated by TCRdb to between 2018 and 2021). Concerning the study at large: Patients were randomized 1:1 to first-line nivolumab followed by ipilimumab (arm A) or ipilimumab followed by nivolumab (arm B). Maintenance nivolumab came after each of the two trial sequences. TCRbeta immunosequencing was performed on DNA from 75 to 95 pretreatment melanoma tumor samples. For about 22 patients, matched tumor biopsies were obtained before treatment and at week 13, following single-agent nivolumab (arm A) or ipilimumab (arm B). The same lesion was the source of roughly 81% of the matched pre- and post-treatment tumor biopsy pairs.

The paper as a whole reports these results and caveats: In the nivolumab-first arm (arm A), pretreatment tumor TIL clonality was associated with response (P = .04). PD-L1 staining and CD8+ T-cell counts correlated with tumor T-cell fraction and clonality, whereas mutational load did not. Small sample sizes and reduced statistical power limited the within-arm analyses of tumor T-cell fraction. The response-prediction model combining TCR metrics and mutation burden needs validation in larger, independent patient cohorts. Achieving clinical benefit was about 30 times more likely for patients whose tumor T-cell fraction and clonality increased by week 13.

TCRbeta CDR3 regions were immunosequenced from genomic DNA with the immunoSEQ Assay. Prior to high-throughput sequencing, genomic DNA was amplified by bias-controlled multiplex PCR. Per the authors' processing: To quantify the absolute abundance of each unique TCRbeta CDR3 region, the sequences were collapsed and filtered. Clonality, defined as 1 minus Pielou's evenness, was calculated using only productive rearrangements. Tumor T-cell fraction was calculated by normalizing TCRbeta template counts to usable DNA, which was estimated from several housekeeping genes. Clones with significantly greater frequencies in on-treatment versus baseline samples were identified using a previously published method. TCRdb stores this immuneACCESS table with in-frame sequences only. Part of the clones is absent; in the studies checked, under half of the shortfall reflects unresolved V genes, and no reason is known for the rest. V, J and clone size were drawn from that table, and D and trimming were deduced from the DNA. The sample table holds more than 30,000 clones, of which approximately 30% were seen once. Under 2% of the sample goes to the ten largest clones.

V loses 2 bases of germline sequence and J loses 0 bases, and the interval between the two ends is 9 bases. The CDR3 starts with the cysteine, ends with the phenylalanine, and has 14 residues. The kept DNA is CDR3 alone, 42 bases in frame from the first base. The germline V gene provides CDR1 SQVTM and CDR2 ANQGSEA. The treatment or condition tag for this specimen amounts to: randomized to nivolumab then ipilimumab (arm A) or the reverse (arm B). No trial patient had received prior DNA-damaging chemotherapy. Samples were obtained from patients with melanoma enrolled in CheckMate 064, a randomized, open-label phase II trial of sequential checkpoint blockade. Genomic DNA from formalin-fixed paraffin-embedded (FFPE) tissue samples served as the input for tumor TCR sequencing. As concerns this clone: There is no known antigen for this receptor. Base qualities are not at hand, and no much larger clone is one base apart.

The TCR comes from a human donor with melanoma. The starting material was tumor tissue (inferred from file names), obtained from a patient given nivolumab and ipilimumab in sequence. The chain is made from TRBV29-1 and TRBJ2-3, with TRBD2 as a weak D call on 5 bases. The nucleotide sequence is TGCAGCGTTGAACAAGCGGATAGCACAGATACGCAGTATTTT. Translated, it gives CSVEQADSTDTQYF.